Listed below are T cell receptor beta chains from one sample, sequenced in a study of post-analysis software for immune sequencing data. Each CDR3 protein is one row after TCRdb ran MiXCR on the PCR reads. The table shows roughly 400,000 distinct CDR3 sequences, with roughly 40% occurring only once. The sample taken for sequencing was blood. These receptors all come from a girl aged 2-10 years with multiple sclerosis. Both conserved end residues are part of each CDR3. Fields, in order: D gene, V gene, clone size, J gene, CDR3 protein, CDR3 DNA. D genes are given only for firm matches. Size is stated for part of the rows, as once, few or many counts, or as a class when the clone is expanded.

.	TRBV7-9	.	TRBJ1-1	CASSLRGGPNTEAFF	TGTGCCAGCAGCTTAAGGGGGGGTCCGAACACTGAAGCTTTCTTT
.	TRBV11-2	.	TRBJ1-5	CASSLEGRGQPQHF	TGTGCCAGCAGCTTAGAGGGTAGGGGTCAGCCCCAGCATTTT
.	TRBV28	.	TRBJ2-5	CASSLWRLKQETQYF	TGTGCCAGCAGTTTATGGAGACTAAAACAAGAGACCCAGTACTTC
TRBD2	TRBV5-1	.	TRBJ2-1	CASSLGLAGPSEQFF	TGCGCCAGCAGCTTGGGGCTAGCGGGGCCGAGTGAGCAGTTCTTC
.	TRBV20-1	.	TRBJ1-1	CSATRGGGGEAFF	TGCAGTGCTACGAGGGGGGGAGGTGGTGAAGCTTTCTTT
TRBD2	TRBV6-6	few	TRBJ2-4	CASSYSGRVFLAKNIQYF	TGTGCCAGCAGTTACTCGGGGAGGGTCTTCTTAGCCAAAAACATTCAGTACTTC
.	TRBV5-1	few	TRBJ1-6	CASSLANGQSNSPLHF	TGCGCCAGCAGCTTGGCAAACGGACAGTCCAATTCACCCCTCCACTTT
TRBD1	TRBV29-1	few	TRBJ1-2	CSVYWTGDYGYTF	TGCAGCGTTTATTGGACAGGGGATTATGGCTACACCTTC
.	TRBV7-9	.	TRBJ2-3	CASSLEVDTQYF	TGTGCCAGCAGCCTGGAGGTTGATACGCAGTATTTT
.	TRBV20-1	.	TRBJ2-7	CSARTVGSYEQYF	TGCAGTGCGCGAACAGTGGGATCCTACGAGCAGTACTTC
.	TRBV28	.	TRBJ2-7	CASSPPPGRTPYEQYF	TGTGCCAGCAGCCCGCCCCCGGGACGGACACCCTACGAGCAGTACTTC
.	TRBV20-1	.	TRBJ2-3	CSARVPDTQYF	TGCAGTGCTAGAGTGCCAGATACGCAGTATTTT
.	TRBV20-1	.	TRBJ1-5	CSARSTVNQPQHF	TGCAGTGCTAGATCCACCGTCAATCAGCCCCAGCATTTT
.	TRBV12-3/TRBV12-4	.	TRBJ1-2	CASSPSWTDIYGYTF	TGTGCCAGCAGTCCCTCCTGGACAGACATCTATGGCTACACCTTC
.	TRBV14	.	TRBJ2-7	CASSQVRFYEQYF	TGTGCCAGCAGCCAAGTCCGTTTCTACGAGCAGTACTTC
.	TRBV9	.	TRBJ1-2	CASSPVSSRAYGYTF	TGTGCCAGCAGCCCCGTCTCGTCCAGGGCCTATGGCTACACCTTC
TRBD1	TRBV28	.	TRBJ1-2	CASRPTGTGGGLRGYTF	TGTGCCAGCAGACCGACGGGGACAGGGGGTGGCTTGAGGGGCTACACCTTC
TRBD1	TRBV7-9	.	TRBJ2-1	CASSPRTGADYNEQFF	TGTGCCAGCAGCCCGCGGACAGGGGCAGACTACAATGAGCAGTTCTTC
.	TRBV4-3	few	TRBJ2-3	CASSQGSTTKAYSSADTQYF	TGCGCCAGCAGCCAAGGATCGACGACCAAGGCCTACTCAAGCGCAGATACGCAGTATTTT
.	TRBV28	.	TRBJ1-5	CASRRTAYSNQPQHF	TGTGCCAGCAGAAGGACAGCGTATAGCAATCAGCCCCAGCATTTT
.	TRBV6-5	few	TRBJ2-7	CASTPRDGYEQYF	TGTGCCAGCACCCCCCGGGACGGCTACGAGCAGTACTTC
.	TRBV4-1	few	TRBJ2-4	CASSSTGIQNIQYF	TGCGCCAGCAGCTCTACAGGTATCCAAAACATTCAGTACTTC
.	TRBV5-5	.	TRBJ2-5	CASSLGSTETYF	TGTGCCAGCAGCTTGGGATCCACGGAAACGTACTTC
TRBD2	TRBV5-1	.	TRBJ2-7	CASSRLAGISYEQYF	TGCGCCAGCAGTAGACTAGCGGGGATTTCCTACGAGCAGTACTTC
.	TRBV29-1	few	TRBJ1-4	CSVGGQTFGEKLFF	TGCAGCGTTGGCGGACAGACGTTTGGTGAAAAACTGTTTTTT
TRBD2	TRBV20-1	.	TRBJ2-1	CSARDLGGSSYNEQFF	TGCAGTGCTAGAGATTTGGGCGGGAGCTCCTACAATGAGCAGTTCTTC
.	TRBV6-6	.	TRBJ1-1	CASTHGDSLGTEAFF	TGTGCCAGCACCCACGGGGATTCCTTAGGGACTGAAGCTTTCTTT
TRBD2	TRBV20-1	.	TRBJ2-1	CSAIAGGYNEQFF	TGCAGTGCTATAGCGGGAGGGTACAATGAGCAGTTCTTC
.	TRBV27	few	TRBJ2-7	CASSPRWEQRSYEQYF	TGTGCCAGCAGTCCTCGTTGGGAGCAGCGCTCCTACGAGCAGTACTTC
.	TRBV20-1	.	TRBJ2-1	CSASGPGYKIRNEQFF	TGCAGTGCTAGCGGTCCAGGGTACAAGATTCGCAATGAGCAGTTCTTC
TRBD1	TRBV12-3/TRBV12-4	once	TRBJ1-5	CASNKGRQGAEPQHF	TGTGCCAGCAACAAGGGACGACAGGGGGCTGAGCCCCAGCATTTT
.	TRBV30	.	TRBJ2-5	CAWDVNKETQYF	TGTGCCTGGGATGTCAACAAAGAGACCCAGTACTTC
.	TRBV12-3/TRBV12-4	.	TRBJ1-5	CASSSGRVWVPQHF	TGTGCCAGCAGTTCCGGACGGGTTTGGGTGCCCCAGCATTTT
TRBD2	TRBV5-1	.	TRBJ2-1	CASSLFYASGGYNEQFF	TGCGCCAGCAGCTTGTTTTACGCTAGCGGGGGATACAATGAGCAGTTCTTC
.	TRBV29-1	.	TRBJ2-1	CSVEISVHNEQFF	TGCAGCGTTGAAATTAGCGTACACAATGAGCAGTTCTTC
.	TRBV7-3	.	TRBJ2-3	CASSWVFTDTQYF	TGTGCCAGCAGCTGGGTATTCACAGATACGCAGTATTTT
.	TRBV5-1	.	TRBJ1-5	CASSWAPDGVQPQHF	TGCGCCAGCAGCTGGGCACCGGACGGAGTTCAGCCCCAGCATTTT
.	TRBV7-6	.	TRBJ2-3	CASSFKGSGTDTQYF	TGTGCCAGCAGCTTTAAGGGGAGCGGCACAGATACGCAGTATTTT
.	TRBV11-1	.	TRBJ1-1	CASSLRDSGYTEAFF	TGTGCCAGCAGCTTACGTGATTCAGGATACACTGAAGCTTTCTTT
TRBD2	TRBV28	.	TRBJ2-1	CASSLKGGLAGIQETQFF	TGTGCCAGCAGTTTAAAAGGGGGACTAGCGGGGATACAAGAGACCCAGTTCTTC
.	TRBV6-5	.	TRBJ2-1	CASSYEYPYTYNEQFF	TGTGCCAGCAGTTACGAGTACCCTTACACTTACAATGAGCAGTTCTTC
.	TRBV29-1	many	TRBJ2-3	CSVDGGSDTQYF	TGCAGCGTTGATGGGGGGAGTGATACGCAGTATTTT
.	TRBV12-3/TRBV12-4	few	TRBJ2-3	CASSLAATDTQYF	TGTGCCAGCAGTTTAGCTGCAACCGATACGCAGTATTTT
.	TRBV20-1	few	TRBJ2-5	CNPSGPQETQYF	TGCAATCCGAGCGGACCTCAAGAGACCCAGTACTTC
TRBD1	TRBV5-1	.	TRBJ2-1	CASSLDRGDNEQFF	TGCGCCAGCAGTTTGGACAGGGGAGACAATGAGCAGTTCTTC
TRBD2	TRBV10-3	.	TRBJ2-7	CAISEGVIGTSGLKNYEQYF	TGTGCCATCAGTGAGGGGGTTATTGGGACTAGCGGACTAAAGAACTACGAGCAGTACTTC
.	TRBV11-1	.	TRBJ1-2	CASSLSGLGYGCTF	TGTGCCAGCAGCTTAAGCGGACTAGGCTATGGCTGCACCTTC
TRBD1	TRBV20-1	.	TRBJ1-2	CSARSRTGVIFGYTF	TGCAGTGCTAGGTCCCGGACAGGTGTAATCTTCGGCTACACCTTC
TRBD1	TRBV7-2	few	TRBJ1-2	CASSRRQGLGGYTF	TGTGCCAGCAGCCGCCGACAGGGGCTAGGCGGCTACACCTTC
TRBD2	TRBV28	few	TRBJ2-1	CASRTTSGGAYEQFF	TGTGCCAGCAGAACGACTAGCGGGGGGGCCTATGAGCAGTTCTTC
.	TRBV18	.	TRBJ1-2	CASSPHPGQSYGYTF	TGTGCCAGCTCACCACATCCGGGGCAGTCCTATGGCTACACCTTC
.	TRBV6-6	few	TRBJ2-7	CASKGRYYEQYF	TGTGCCAGCAAGGGCAGATACTACGAGCAGTACTTC
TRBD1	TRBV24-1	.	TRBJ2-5	CATSRAGGRQETQYF	TGTGCCACCAGTCGGGCAGGGGGTCGACAAGAGACCCAGTACTTC
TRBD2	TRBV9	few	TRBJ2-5	CASSVSGGGETQYF	TGTGCCAGCAGCGTTAGCGGGGGCGGAGAGACCCAGTACTTC